The T cell receptor (beta chain) described here comes from a study of blood T cell repertoires in COVID-19. About the study: The United States, Italy and Spain provided the acute and convalescent COVID-19 samples.

Trimming removed 4 bases at V and 0 bases at J, with 8 bases between. The CDR3 is made up of 14 amino acids. The germline V gene has CDR1 SNHLY and CDR2 FYNNEI. Assay used: immunoSEQ multiplex PCR; TCRdb lists only in-frame clones, some missing. The table records approximately 90,000 clones, roughly three quarters of them present only once. The clonotype comes from a human donor in a cohort sampled during active COVID-19. The sample was peripheral blood. The chain is built from TRBV2 and TRBJ2-3; D is unresolved. Here the CDR3 DNA reads TGTGCCAGCAGTGTCGGAGCTAGCACAGATACGCAGTATTTT. As protein: CASSVGASTDTQYF. Looking up the rest from reference TRBV2 and TRBJ2-3 gives the full variable domain: EPEVTQTPSHQVTQMGQEVILRCVPISNHLYFYWYRQILGQKVEFLVSFYNNEISEKSEIFDDQFSVERPDGSNFTLKIRSTKLEDSAMYFCASSVGASTDTQYFGPGTRLTVL.